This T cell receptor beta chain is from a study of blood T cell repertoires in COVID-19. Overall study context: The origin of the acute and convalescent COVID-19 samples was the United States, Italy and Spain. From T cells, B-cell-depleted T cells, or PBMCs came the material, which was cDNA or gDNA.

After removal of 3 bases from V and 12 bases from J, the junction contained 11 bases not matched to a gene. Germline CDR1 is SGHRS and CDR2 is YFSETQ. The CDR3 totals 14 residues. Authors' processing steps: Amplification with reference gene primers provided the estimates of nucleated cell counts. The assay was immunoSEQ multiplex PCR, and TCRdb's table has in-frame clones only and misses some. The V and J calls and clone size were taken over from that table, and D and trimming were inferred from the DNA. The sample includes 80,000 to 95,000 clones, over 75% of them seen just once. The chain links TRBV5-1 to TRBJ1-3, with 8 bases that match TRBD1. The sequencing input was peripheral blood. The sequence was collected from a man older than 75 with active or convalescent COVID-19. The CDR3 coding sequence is TGCGCCAGCAGCTCAGGGACAGGAGCCTGGGGCATATATTTT. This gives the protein CASSSGTGAWGIYF.